Each of the 7 T cell receptor beta chains below was sequenced from the same sample in a study of T cells in Graves' hyperthyroidism and ophthalmopathy. TCR beta CDR3 region amplification was performed from RNA transcripts. HTBI primers were used for first-round RT-PCR of the TCR CDR3. TCRdb passed the multiplex PCR reads through MiXCR, listing each CDR3 protein once. This sample has almost 350,000 distinct CDR3 sequences; 15% to 20% occur once, and the top ten carry 15% to 18%. The sequencing input was blood. These receptors were taken from a middle-aged woman with Graves' ophthalmopathy.

This clonotype was found many times. The V call is TRBV2, the J call TRBJ2-3; the D is unclear. From germline, CDR1 is SNHLY and CDR2 FYNNEI. This CDR3 is built from 15 residues. V lost 4 bases, J lost 5 bases, and 16 bases lay in between. In DNA form, the CDR3 reads TGTGCCAGCAGTGGTGTTAGAAGTGGGAAAGATACGCAGTATTTT. Amino acids: CASSGVRSGKDTQYF.

This clonotype was counted ten times or more. V usage is TRBV5-4 and J usage is TRBJ2-5; D is unclear. This CDR3 comprises 13 residues. Germline V gene data show CDR1 as SGHNT and CDR2 as YYREEE (reference sequence). V was shortened by 2 bases and J by 5 bases, with 10 bases between the two germline ends. CDR3 amino acids: CASSFGPLETQYF. In DNA form, the CDR3 reads TGTGCCAGCAGCTTTGGCCCTTTGGAGACCCAGTACTTC.

As to this clonotype: This CDR3 is missing its conserved last phenylalanine or tryptophan, likely due to a read error. The DNA is omitted, as the CDR3 cannot be located on it reliably, and the CDR3 follows TCRdb's listing. The rearrangement uses TRBV6-2 or TRBV6-3 and TRBJ2-7; the table's D gene call, TRBD2, was not cross checked with the DNA. Germline CDR1 and CDR2: MNHEY and SVGEGT. 8 amino acids form the CDR3, both terminal residues included. This chain's CDR3 is CASTPIAG.

The chain is built from TRBV13 and TRBJ2-7, with 8 bases that match TRBD2. V was clipped by 5 bases and J by 3 bases; unmatched bases: 15. The CDR3 covers 17 residues. The V gene's germline CDR1 is PRHDT and CDR2 FYEKMQ (reference sequence). The CDR3 spells CASSASPGGDAHYEQYF. The CDR3, as DNA: TGTGCCAGCAGCGCCTCCCCGGGGGGGGATGCCCACTACGAGCAGTACTTC. The full variable domain, rest sourced from reference TRBV13 and TRBJ2-7, is AAGVIQSPRHLIKEKRETATLKCYPIPRHDTVYWYQQGPGQDPQFLISFYEKMQSDKGSIPDRFSAQQFSDYHSELNMSSLELGDSALYFCASSASPGGDAHYEQYFGPGTRLTVT.

This clonotype has at least ten counts. V is TRBV12-3 or TRBV12-4 and J is TRBJ1-6, with TRBD1 as a possible D gene (6 bases). V lost 6 bases, J lost 7 bases, and 13 bases lay in between. The CDR3 has 14 amino acids. CDR3: CASSASGGNSPLHF. CDR3 coding DNA: TGTGCCAGCAGCGCGTCCGGGGGCAATTCACCCCTCCACTTT.

This clonotype was seen many times. Without the conserved terminal phenylalanine or tryptophan, this CDR3 likely stems from a read error. CDR3 sequence (DNA): TGTGCCAGCAGTTTAGCCAAGGGGAGGGGAGAGACCCAGTACTCC. Translating it yields CASSLAKGRGETQYS. The V gene is TRBV12-3 or TRBV12-4, the J gene TRBJ2-5; the match to TRBD2 covers 7 bases. CDR3 length equals 15 residues. V was clipped by 0 bases and J by 4 bases; unmatched bases: 5.

V and J are TRBV12-3 or TRBV12-4 and TRBJ1-1, with D perhaps TRBD1 (6 bases). V was pared by 5 bases and J by 7 bases, with 17 bases between. The CDR3 runs to 14 residues. CDR3 nucleotide sequence: TGTGCCAGCAGTGACAGGAGGGGTGTTGGTGAAGCTTTCTTT. Translation gives CASSDRRGVGEAFF.